This T cell receptor (beta chain) stems from a study of shared T cell receptors in the human thymus. The trim removed 7 bases at V and 6 bases at J, leaving 5 bases unmatched. Germline V gene lookup returns CDR1 SEHNR and CDR2 FQNEAQ (reference sequence). The CDR3 runs to 12 residues. Only in-frame clones appear in the TCRdb table, and some are missing; sequencing was by immunoSEQ multiplex PCR. The table has some 760,000 clones, 80% to 90% seen once. Separately, the same data were catalogued under a study of human thymus T cells.

This clonotype was sampled from a girl younger than two with a congenital heart defect. Sequenced material: thymocytes. The J gene is TRBJ1-1, the V gene TRBV7-9, with 7 nucleotides matching TRBD1. The CDR3, as DNA: TGTGCCAGCACCCGGGACAGACCTGAAGCTTTCTTT. Translation: CASTRDRPEAFF.